The present T cell receptor (beta chain) was sequenced within a study of spatial heterogeneity in lung cancer (dated by TCRdb to the late 2010s). Turning to the overall study: More beta-chain than alpha-chain transcripts were consistently detected, likely reflecting higher beta-chain transcript abundance. In tumor regions, TCR transcript counts showed a strong correlation with a T cell transcriptional module score derived from matched bulk RNA-seq. In the raw uncorrected reads, each unique combination of TCR and UMI appeared on average more than ten times. Both alpha and beta chains were TCR-sequenced in hundreds of tumor regions, under 80 matched nontumor lung samples and 55 to 60 PBMC samples obtained at surgery. In non-small cell lung cancer, the study made a quantitative comparison of TCR alpha and beta repertoires among multiple tumor regions, matched nontumor lung and blood. The study linked features of the TCR repertoire to counts of nonsynonymous mutations, which were determined by whole-exome sequencing of tumor tissue.

Reading the germline V gene gives CDR1 SQVTM and CDR2 ANQGSEA. The germline V end is reduced by 2 bases and the J end by 2 bases; junction bases left unmatched: 3. Measured from the cysteine to the phenylalanine, the CDR3 is 14 residues long. The retained sequence is limited to the CDR3, 42 bases, with the frame set at the first base. Sample time point, as interpreted from the label and publication: sample taken at primary tumor resection. Donors were about 70 patients with early-stage, untreated non-small cell lung cancer from the lung TRACERx cohort. Whole RNA extracted from tumor and nontumor lung tissue, or from cryopreserved PBMC samples, was used for TCR sequencing without cell sorting. Patients were selected for TCR sequencing only if sufficient RNA was available from at least two tumor regions. Before selection, tumor and adjacent nontumor lung specimens were reviewed by a lung pathologist.

This clonotype was detected ten times or more. It lacks a known antigen. No per-base quality is available; no much larger clone lies one base away. Library method: 5' RACE. This sample was sequenced with a NextSeq 500. In the TCR library protocol, a unique molecular identifier was attached to each TCR cDNA molecule so that PCR and sequencing errors could be corrected. The authors processed their data as follows. TCR identification, UMI-based error correction and CDR3 extraction were all carried out with Decombinator tools. TCRs above a frequency of 2 per 1,000, corresponding to the top 1% of the tumor frequency distribution, were defined as expanded. Expanded tumor TCRs were classed as regional if statistically deemed absent (corrected P<0.05) from at least one tumor region, otherwise ubiquitous. Rényi diversity was computed with the R vegan package after subsampling each repertoire 100 times to 5,000 TCRs. CDR3 similarity networks were constructed using string-kernel similarity of amino acid triplets, with links drawn between CDR3s whose pairwise similarity was above 0.82. The public reads were quality trimmed at Q25 with fastp and then assembled into clones with MiXCR by TCRdb, keeping productive beta chains. CDR3 protein duplicates are merged, each entry listing the most common genes and DNA. TCRdb's processing, not the authors' own work, is the source of the V and J calls. In all, the sample holds about 2,200 distinct CDR3 sequences, and 11% of those were seen once. The biggest ten clones account for 9% to 15% of the sample.

Broader findings and caveats from the paper: Additional single-cell paired TCR alpha and beta sequencing was considered necessary to confirm, at a functional level, the hypothesis that regional TCRs recognize regional mutations. Counts of ubiquitous and regional expanded TCRs were found to correlate with counts of ubiquitous and regional nonsynonymous mutations, respectively. The number of expanded intratumoral alpha and beta TCRs correlated with the tumor nonsynonymous mutation count. TCR-seq coverage of tumor T cells was estimated at only around 7% for alpha chains and 13% to 15% for beta chains.

The chain couples TRBV29-1 to TRBJ1-2; a stretch of 9 junction bases matches TRBD1. The TCR was taken from a female donor with early-stage non-small cell lung cancer. Sequenced material: lung tumor tissue, taken at surgery. The nucleotide sequence is TGCAGCGTTGAACGGACAGGGGACAACTATGGCTACACCTTC. This is translated as CSVERTGDNYGYTF.